This T cell receptor (beta chain) was recorded in a study of vaccination and CD4 T cells after COVID-19 (dated by TCRdb to between 2021 and 2024). About the study as a whole: SARS-CoV-2 positivity had been established in the convalescent patients by nasal swab PCR, and mild disease was recorded in nine of these patients and severe disease in one. Two doses of either the Pfizer-BioNTech BNT162b2 vaccine (n=8) or the Moderna mRNA-1273 vaccine (n=2) were administered to participants. In control cultures, a CEFX viral epitope pool was used as positive control, an HIV-1 Nef peptide pool was used as negative control, or no peptide was added. The spike-specific CD4+ TCR repertoire was compared before and after mRNA vaccination in 10 COVID-19 convalescent patients and a handful of infection-naive healthy vaccine recipients. The cultures were stimulated with overlapping spike peptide pools from SARS-CoV-2 and from the common cold coronaviruses HCoV-NL63, HCoV-OC43 and HCoV-229E. Post-vaccine blood samples were obtained a median of around 67 days after the second vaccine dose, with a range of roughly 13 to 250 days. The convalescent cohort comprised six males and four females, including two Hispanic individuals, seven Caucasians, two Asians and one multiracial person. Post-COVID blood samples from convalescent patients were collected a median of approximately 100 days after diagnosis, with a range of roughly 30 to 170 days. What the research found in general, with its limitations: In convalescent patients, nearly all vaccine-specific clones (304 of 307) were found to be mono-reactive for SARS-CoV-2 spike rather than cross-reactive with common cold coronaviruses. The median number of SARS-CoV-2-reactive clonotypes rose from about 23 after infection to a few dozen after vaccination, but the change was not significant. Only a relatively small number of convalescent patients were included in the study, and early timepoints following natural infection were not analyzed. In convalescent patients, a median around 89% of post-vaccine SARS-CoV-2-reactive clones were detected only after vaccination, suggesting vaccine-specific priming.

V was cut back by 4 bases and J by 0 bases, leaving a gap of 12 bases between them. CDR1 KGHSH and CDR2 LQKENI are derived from the germline V gene. The CDR3 runs 15 amino acids, cysteine and phenylalanine included. CDR3 DNA only is kept here, 45 bases in frame from base 1. Worth noting for this clonotype: Its cognate antigen has yet to be identified. Base quality data are lacking; no much larger clone is found one base away.

The sample's treatment or condition, from its label and the paper: approximately 9-day PBMC culture with coronavirus spike peptide pools or control peptides (ViraFEST assay). The study used the ViraFEST assay, which expanded antigen-specific T cells with peptide pools and then identified expanded clonotypes by TCR sequencing. The positive SARS-CoV-2 PCR tests of the convalescent patients were dated from March to December 2020, before the Alpha, Beta and Delta variants emerged in the United States. PBMCs were cultured at two million per well in IMDM supplemented with around 5% human AB serum and roughly 10 IU/ml IL-2, with approximately 10 ug/ml peptide pools added. Half of the culture medium was replaced with fresh IL-2-containing medium on days 3 and 7. After roughly 11 days of culture, CD4+ T cells were isolated by negative selection with the EasySep CD4+ T cell isolation kit. Ficoll-Paque Plus gradient centrifugation was used to isolate PBMCs from whole blood, and the isolated PBMCs were then either used fresh or cryopreserved at -140C. Triplicate wells were generally used for each culture condition.

The library was produced with PCR. DNA from cultured CD4+ T cells was subjected to TCR sequencing with the Oncomine TCR Beta short-read assay at the Johns Hopkins FTIC core. The QIAamp micro DNA kit was used to extract genomic DNA from the cultured CD4+ T cells. Oncomine TCR Beta libraries from cultured CD4+ T cells were pooled using unique dual indexes and sequenced on an Illumina iSeq 100. The published analysis was carried out like this. Non-productive sequences were removed, and CDR3s that did not start with C, did not end with F or W, or were shorter than 7 amino acids were discarded. The MANAFEST web application was used to identify antigen-specific clonotypes by comparing peptide-stimulated wells against reference wells and other culture wells. To be called positive, a clone needed an FDR below 0.05, an odds ratio above 5, and a productive frequency above 0.1% in at least two of three replicate wells. A clonotype counted as cross-reactive if it showed significant expansion both in the SARS-CoV-2 spike wells and in at least one common cold coronavirus spike condition. Levenshtein distances (stringdist) and unrooted phylogenetic trees (ape) in R version 3.6.1 were used to assess CDR3 homology. TCRdb took the public reads, trimmed them with fastp at Q25, ran MiXCR for clone calling and kept in-frame beta chains. Here each entry gathers all rows of one CDR3 protein and keeps the most common genes and DNA. The V and J calls and clone size are TCRdb's, not the authors'. Recorded for this sample are some 10,000 distinct CDR3 sequences; roughly 64% of them occurred a single time. The ten largest clones take up 26% of the sample.

The clonotype was recovered from a human donor who had recovered from COVID-19. The chain is made from TRBV18 and TRBJ1-1, with the D gene call left open. The specimen was CD4+ T cells from blood, cultured in vitro. The sequenced DNA is TGTGCCAGCTCACGAAAGTGGGAGATGAACACTGAAGCTTTCTTT. Its protein is CASSRKWEMNTEAFF.